The 8 T cell receptor beta chains below all came from one sample that was sequenced in a study of blood T cell repertoires in COVID-19. Profiling relied on immunoSEQ multiplex PCR, and the TCRdb table lists in-frame clones only, not all of them. The data hold 75,000 to 85,000 clones, with 88% observed a single time. Input material: peripheral blood. The receptors here all came from a man aged 50 to 59 with active COVID-19.

The V call is TRBV7-9, the J call TRBJ2-5; the D is unclear. The V gene lost 5 bases and the J gene lost 1 base, with 5 bases spanning the gap. The CDR3 runs to 12 residues. The germline gives CDR1 SEHNR, CDR2 FQNEAQ (reference sequence). The CDR3, as DNA: TGTGCCAGCAGCATCCTCCAAGAGACCCAGTACTTC. Its protein is CASSILQETQYF.

The rearrangement uses TRBV5-4 and TRBJ2-7, with D hard to call. The CDR3 totals 13 residues. V was cut by 0 bases and J by 5 bases, with 9 bases left in between. The germline CDR1 and CDR2 sequences are SGHNT and YYREEE (reference sequence). The CDR3 reads CASSLDGSHEQYF. The CDR3 DNA is TGTGCCAGCAGCTTGGATGGTAGCCACGAGCAGTACTTC.

The chain recombines TRBV3-1 (or the pseudogene TRBV3-2) with TRBJ2-1; TRBD2 aligns across 11 bases. The germline V gene has CDR1 LGHDT and CDR2 YNNKEL (reference sequence). Losses at the gene ends were 5 bases for V and 5 bases for J; bases not matched to a gene: 5. This CDR3 spans 15 amino acids. The CDR3 is CASSSWTSGHNEQFF. CDR3 nucleotides: TGTGCCAGCAGCTCATGGACTAGCGGGCACAATGAGCAGTTCTTC.

The chain joins TRBV6-5 to TRBJ2-5, with no clear D. The CDR3 extends over 13 amino acids. Trimming stripped 6 bases from V and 3 bases from J, with 11 bases between. Germline lookup yields CDR1 MNHEY and CDR2 SVGAGI. This CDR3 reads CASSRHPEETQYF. CDR3 bases: TGTGCCAGCAGCCGCCACCCGGAAGAGACCCAGTACTTC.

The chain joins TRBV9 to TRBJ2-5; weak D call: TRBD1 (6 bases). With 0 bases removed from V and 2 bases from J, the gap between germline ends came to 8 bases. The CDR3 consists of 14 residues. Germline CDR1 is SGDLS and CDR2 is YYNGEE. CDR3 bases: TGTGCCAGCAGCGTAGTTGACAGGCAAGAGACCCAGTACTTC. It is translated as CASSVVDRQETQYF.

The rearrangement uses TRBV2 and TRBJ2-4; 7 nucleotides align to TRBD1. After removal of 8 bases from V and 2 bases from J, the junction contained 9 bases not matched to a gene. The length of the CDR3 is 15 residues. The germline V gene encodes CDR1 SNHLY and CDR2 FYNNEI. The CDR3 coding sequence is TGTGCCAGCCGATCCAAGACAGGGTCCAAAAACATTCAGTACTTC. This translates into CASRSKTGSKNIQYF.

This clone was counted at least ten times. This chain connects TRBV27 to TRBJ1-1; D is perhaps TRBD1 (5 bases). Germline CDR1 and CDR2: MNHEY and SMNVEV (reference sequence). V gave up 4 bases and J gave up 0 bases, with 9 bases separating them. The CDR3 is made up of 14 amino acids. The CDR3 region is CASSYRGMNTEAFF. CDR3 in DNA: TGTGCCAGCAGTTATCGGGGGATGAACACTGAAGCTTTCTTT.

This clone was observed a handful of times. The chain links TRBV4-1 to TRBJ2-2; D gene ambiguous. Germline values: CDR1 MGHRA, CDR2 YSYEKL. Trimming pared 0 bases from V and 9 bases from J, leaving 14 bases between. This CDR3 is 15 amino acids long. CDR3 region: CASSQDQTVEWELFF. DNA for the CDR3: TGCGCCAGCAGCCAAGATCAAACTGTGGAGTGGGAGCTGTTTTTT.